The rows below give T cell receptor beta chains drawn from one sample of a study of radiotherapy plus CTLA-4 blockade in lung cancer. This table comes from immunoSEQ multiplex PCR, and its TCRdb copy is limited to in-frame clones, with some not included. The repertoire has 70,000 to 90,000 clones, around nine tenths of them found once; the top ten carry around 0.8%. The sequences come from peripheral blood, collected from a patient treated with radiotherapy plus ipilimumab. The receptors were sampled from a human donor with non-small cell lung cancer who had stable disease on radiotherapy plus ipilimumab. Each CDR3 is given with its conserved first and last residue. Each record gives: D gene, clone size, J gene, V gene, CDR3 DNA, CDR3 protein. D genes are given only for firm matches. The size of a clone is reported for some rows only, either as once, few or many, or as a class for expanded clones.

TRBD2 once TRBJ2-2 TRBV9 TGTGCCAGCAGCGTAGGGACTAGCGGATACACCGGGGAGCTGTTTTTT CASSVGTSGYTGELFF
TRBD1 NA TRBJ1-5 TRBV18 TGTGCCAGCTCACCGGGACAGGGACATCAGCCCCAGCATTTT CASSPGQGHQPQHF
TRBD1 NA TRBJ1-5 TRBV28 TGTGCCAGCAGGGCCCCGGGACAGAAAAGCAATCAGCCCCAGCATTTT CASRAPGQKSNQPQHF
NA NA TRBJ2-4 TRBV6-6 TGTGCCACCCTAGATCTAGCCAAAAACATTCAGTACTTC CATLDLAKNIQYF
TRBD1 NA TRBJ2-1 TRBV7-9 TGTGCCAGCCAACTAGGCAGGGGGCGAAACAATGAGCAGTTCTTC CASQLGRGRNNEQFF
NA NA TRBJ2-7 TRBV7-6 TGTGCCAGCAGCCAAACCGAGGCGCGGGAGCAGTACTTC CASSQTEAREQYF
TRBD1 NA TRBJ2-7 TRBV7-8 TGTGCCAGCAGCCGTTTTCGTCCCGGGACAGGGGGGGACGAGCAGTACTTC CASSRFRPGTGGDEQYF
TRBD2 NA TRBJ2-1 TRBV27 TGTGCCAGCAGAGGTTCCGGGACTAGACTAGTTGAGCAGTTCTTC CASRGSGTRLVEQFF
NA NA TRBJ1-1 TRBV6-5 TGTGCCAGCAGGGCCTTTGCGGGGACCGACACTGAAGCTTTCTTT CASRAFAGTDTEAFF
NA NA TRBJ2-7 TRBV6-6 TGTGCCAGCAGTTACAAAGAGGTCCAGTACTTC CASSYKEVQYF
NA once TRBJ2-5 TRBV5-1 TGCGCCAGCAGGAGGCTAGGGGGTTTCCTTCAAGAGACCCAGTACTTC CASRRLGGFLQETQYF
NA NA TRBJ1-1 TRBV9 TGTGCCAGCAGCGCGAGAGACGGCTCGGGCACTGAAGCTTTCTTT CASSARDGSGTEAFF
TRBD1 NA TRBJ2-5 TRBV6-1 TGTGCCAGCAGTGAACCTCCGGGACAGCCTTCGGCGGAGACCCAGTACTTC CASSEPPGQPSAETQYF
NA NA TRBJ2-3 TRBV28 TGTGCCAGCAGCCCGCGGAGGGGCACAGATACGCAGTATTTT CASSPRRGTDTQYF
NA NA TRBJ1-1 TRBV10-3 TGTGCCATCAATATCGACGGACGGAACACTGAAGCTTTCTTT CAINIDGRNTEAFF
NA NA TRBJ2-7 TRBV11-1 TGTGCCAGCAGCTTAAGGGACACAAAGGCCTACGAGCAGTACTTC CASSLRDTKAYEQYF
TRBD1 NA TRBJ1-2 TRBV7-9 TGTGCCAGCAGCTTAGCGGCCGGGACAGGCTATGGCTACACCTTC CASSLAAGTGYGYTF
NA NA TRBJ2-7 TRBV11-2 TGTGCCAGCAGCCTTGGATCAGTCCTTTATGGAGAGCAGTACTTC CASSLGSVLYGEQYF
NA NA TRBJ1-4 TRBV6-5 TGTGCCAGCAGTTACTCTGGGGGGCGTCAGGAAAAACTGTTTTTT CASSYSGGRQEKLFF
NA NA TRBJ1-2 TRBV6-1 TGTGCCAGCAGTGAGTGGGCAGGCCAAGGGTTTAGTGGCTACACCTTC CASSEWAGQGFSGYTF
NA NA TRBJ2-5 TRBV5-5 TGTGCCAGCAGCCCGGTATCTGGTGAGGGAGAGACCCAGTACTTC CASSPVSGEGETQYF
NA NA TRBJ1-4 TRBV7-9 TGTGCCAGCAGCTCTCCTTTTAGGGGTAATGAAAAACTGTTTTTT CASSSPFRGNEKLFF
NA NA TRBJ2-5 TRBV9 TGTGCCAGCAGCGGAGAGACCCAGTACTTC CASSGETQYF
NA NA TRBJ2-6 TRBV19 TGTGCCAGTAGTTCCTGGACGGGCTCTGGGGCCAACGTCCTGACTTTC CASSSWTGSGANVLTF
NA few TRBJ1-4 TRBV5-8 TGTGCCAGCAGCGTCCGGGAACTCCGGCTGTTTTTT CASSVRELRLFF
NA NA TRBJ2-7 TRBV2 TGTGCCAGCCAGTACAGCGACGAGCAGTACTTC CASQYSDEQYF
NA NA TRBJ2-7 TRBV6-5 TGTGCCAGCAGTTTATCCCGTGGGCAGGGGTACCACGAGCAGTACTTC CASSLSRGQGYHEQYF
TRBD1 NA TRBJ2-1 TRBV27 TGTGCCAGCAGGGACAGGGGAGTGAGCAATGAGCAGTTCTTC CASRDRGVSNEQFF
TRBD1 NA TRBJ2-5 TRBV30 TGTGCCTGGAGTGTAGGGGACAGGGGAGGAGAGACCCAGTACTTC CAWSVGDRGGETQYF
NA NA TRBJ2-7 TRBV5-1 TGCGCCAGCGGTCGATCGGACATTAGCTACGAGCAGTACTTC CASGRSDISYEQYF
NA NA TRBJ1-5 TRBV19 TGTGCCAGTAGCTCAAGGGGGGGATGGCAGCCCCAGCATTTT CASSSRGGWQPQHF
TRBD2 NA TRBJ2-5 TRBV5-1 TGCGCCAGCAGCCCAGTAGTTGGGGGGGAAGGGGAGCAGTACTTC CASSPVVGGEGEQYF
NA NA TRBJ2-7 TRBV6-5 TGTGCCAGCAGAGCCCTAGGGATGGACGAGCAGTACTTC CASRALGMDEQYF
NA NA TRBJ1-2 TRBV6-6 TGTGCCAGCAGTCCCCAGGGCCACTATGGCTACACCTTC CASSPQGHYGYTF
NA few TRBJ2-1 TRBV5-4 TGTGCCAGCAGCCCTTCAGGAGGGGGCCCGAGGAATGAGCAGTTCTTC CASSPSGGGPRNEQFF
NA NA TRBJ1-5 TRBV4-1 TGCGCCAGCAGCCAAGATGGGGGCGGGGGTCAGCCCCAGCATTTT CASSQDGGGGQPQHF
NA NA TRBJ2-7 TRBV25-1 TGTGCCAGCAGCCCTGGACCGAGGGAGCAGTACTTC CASSPGPREQYF
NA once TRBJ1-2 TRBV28 TGTGCCAGCAGTGGCCGGGTATATGGCTACACCTTC CASSGRVYGYTF
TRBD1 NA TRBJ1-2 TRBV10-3 TGTGCCATCAGTGACCCTACAGGGGCCGGCAGCTATGGCTACACCTTC CAISDPTGAGSYGYTF
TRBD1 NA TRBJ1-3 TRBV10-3 TGTGCCATCAGTGAGAACCGGGACAGGGCCCGCTCTGGAAACACCATATATTTT CAISENRDRARSGNTIYF
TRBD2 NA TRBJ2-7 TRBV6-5 TGTGCCAGTTCGGGACTAGCGGGAGTGGGGGAGCAGTACTTC CASSGLAGVGEQYF
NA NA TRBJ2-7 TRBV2 TGTGCCAGCAGCTCGGCCTACGAGCAGTACTTC CASSSAYEQYF
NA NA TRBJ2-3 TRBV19 TGTGCCAGTAGTATATCCGGCAGTGGGCTTACTAGCACAGATACGCAGTATTTT CASSISGSGLTSTDTQYF
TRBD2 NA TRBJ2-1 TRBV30 TGTGCCTGGGGATCTAGCGGGAGGAGAGGTGTCGATGAGCAGTTCTTC CAWGSSGRRGVDEQFF
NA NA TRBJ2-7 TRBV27 TGTGCCAGCGGAAGCTCCTACGAGCAGTACTTC CASGSSYEQYF
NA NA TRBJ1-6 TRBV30 TGTGCCTGGAGTGCTGTACAGGGATATAATTCACCCCTCCACTTT CAWSAVQGYNSPLHF
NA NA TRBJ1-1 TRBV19 TGTGCCAGTAGTATCTGGGGCAAGGGCACTGAAGCTTTCTTT CASSIWGKGTEAFF
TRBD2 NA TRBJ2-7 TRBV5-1 TGCGCCAGCAGCTTGACTAGCGGGGGGTCCTCCTACGAGCAGTACTTC CASSLTSGGSSYEQYF
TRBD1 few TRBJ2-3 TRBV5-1 TGCGCCAGCAGCTTACAACAGGGGGCGGTGGGCCCGACGCAGTATTTT CASSLQQGAVGPTQYF
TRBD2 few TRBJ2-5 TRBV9 TGTGCCAGCAGCGAATATAGCGGGGGGGTTTACCAAGAGACCCAGTACTTC CASSEYSGGVYQETQYF
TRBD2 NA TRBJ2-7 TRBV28 TGTGCCAGCAGTTTAGGGGGAGGGGTCCCCTACGAGCAGTACTTC CASSLGGGVPYEQYF
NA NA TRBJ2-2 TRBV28 TGTGCCAGCAGTTTAGGGGCAAGGGCCCGGGAGCTGTTTTTT CASSLGARARELFF
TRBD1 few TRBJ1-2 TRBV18 TGTGCCAGCTCACCCAGCTCCGGGACAGGGGATGGCTACACCTTC CASSPSSGTGDGYTF
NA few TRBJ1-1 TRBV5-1 TGCGCCAGCAGCTCACGCGGAGGGTACACTGAAGCTTTCTTT CASSSRGGYTEAFF
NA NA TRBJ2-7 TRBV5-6 TGTGCCAGCAACTGGTGGGGTTCCTACGAGCAGTACTTC CASNWWGSYEQYF